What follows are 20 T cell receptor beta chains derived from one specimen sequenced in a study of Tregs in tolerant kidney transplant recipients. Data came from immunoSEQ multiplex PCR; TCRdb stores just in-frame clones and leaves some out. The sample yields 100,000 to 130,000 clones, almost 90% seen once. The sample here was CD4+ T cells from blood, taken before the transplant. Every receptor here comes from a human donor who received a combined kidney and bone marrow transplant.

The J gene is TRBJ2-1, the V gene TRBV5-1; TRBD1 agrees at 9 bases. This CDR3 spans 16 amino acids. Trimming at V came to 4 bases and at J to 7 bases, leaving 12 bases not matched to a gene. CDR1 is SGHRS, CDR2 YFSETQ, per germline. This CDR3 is CASSGAGTGWGNEQFF. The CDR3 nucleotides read TGCGCCAGCAGCGGGGCCGGGACAGGGTGGGGGAATGAGCAGTTCTTC.

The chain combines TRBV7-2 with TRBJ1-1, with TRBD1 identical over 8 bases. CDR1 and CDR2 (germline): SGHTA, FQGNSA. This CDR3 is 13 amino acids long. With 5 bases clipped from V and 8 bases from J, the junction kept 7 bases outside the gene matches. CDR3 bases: TGTGCCAGCAGCCCCGGACAGGGTTTGGAAGCTTTCTTT. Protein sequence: CASSPGQGLEAFF.

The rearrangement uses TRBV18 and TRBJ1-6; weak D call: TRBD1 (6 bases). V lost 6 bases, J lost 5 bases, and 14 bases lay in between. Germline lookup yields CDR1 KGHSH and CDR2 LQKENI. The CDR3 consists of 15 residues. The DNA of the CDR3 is TGTGCCAGCTCGCCGGGACAAATTAATAATTCACCCCTCCACTTT. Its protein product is CASSPGQINNSPLHF.

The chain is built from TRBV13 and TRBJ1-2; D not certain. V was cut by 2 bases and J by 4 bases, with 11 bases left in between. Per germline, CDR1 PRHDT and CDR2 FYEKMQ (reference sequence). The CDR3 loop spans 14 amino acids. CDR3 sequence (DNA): TGTGCCAGCAGCTTACGAGAGCGGATCTATGGCTACACCTTC. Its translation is CASSLRERIYGYTF.

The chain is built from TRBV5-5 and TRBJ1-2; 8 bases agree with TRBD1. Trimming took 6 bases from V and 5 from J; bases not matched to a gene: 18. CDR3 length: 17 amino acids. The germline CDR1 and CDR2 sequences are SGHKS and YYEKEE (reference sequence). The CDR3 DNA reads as TGTGCCAGCAACCGCATGGGGGGGACAGGAATATGGTATGGCTACACCTTC. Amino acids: CASNRMGGTGIWYGYTF.

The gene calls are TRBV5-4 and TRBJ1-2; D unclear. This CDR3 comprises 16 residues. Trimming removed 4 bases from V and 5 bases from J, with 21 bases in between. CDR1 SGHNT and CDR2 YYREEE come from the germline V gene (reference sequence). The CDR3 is CASSRSRLGAEYGYTF. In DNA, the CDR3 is TGTGCCAGCAGCCGATCCAGACTCGGAGCCGAGTATGGCTACACCTTC.

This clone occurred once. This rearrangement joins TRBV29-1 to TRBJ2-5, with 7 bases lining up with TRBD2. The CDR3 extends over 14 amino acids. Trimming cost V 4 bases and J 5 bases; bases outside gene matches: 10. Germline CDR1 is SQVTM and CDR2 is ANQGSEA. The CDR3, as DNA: TGCAGCGTTGCGGGGGGATCTCGCCTGGAGACCCAGTACTTC. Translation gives CSVAGGSRLETQYF.

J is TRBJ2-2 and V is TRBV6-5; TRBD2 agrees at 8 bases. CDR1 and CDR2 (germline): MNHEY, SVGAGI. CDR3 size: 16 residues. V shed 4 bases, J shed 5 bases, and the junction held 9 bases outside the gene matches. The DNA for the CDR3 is TGTGCCAGCAGTTTACTGGGTAGCGGGACGACCGGGGAGCTGTTTTTT. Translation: CASSLLGSGTTGELFF.

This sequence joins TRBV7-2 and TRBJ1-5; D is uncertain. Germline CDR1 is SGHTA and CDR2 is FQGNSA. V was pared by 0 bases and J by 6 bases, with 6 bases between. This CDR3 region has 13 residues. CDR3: CASSLAGGQPQHF. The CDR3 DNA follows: TGTGCCAGCAGCTTAGCCGGAGGTCAGCCCCAGCATTTT.

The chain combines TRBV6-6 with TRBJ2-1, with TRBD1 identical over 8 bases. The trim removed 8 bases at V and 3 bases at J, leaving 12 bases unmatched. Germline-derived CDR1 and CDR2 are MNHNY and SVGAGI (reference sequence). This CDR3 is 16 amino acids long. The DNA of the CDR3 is TGTGCCAGCTTAGCTAATTGGGGACAGGACTACAATGAGCAGTTCTTC. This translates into CASLANWGQDYNEQFF.

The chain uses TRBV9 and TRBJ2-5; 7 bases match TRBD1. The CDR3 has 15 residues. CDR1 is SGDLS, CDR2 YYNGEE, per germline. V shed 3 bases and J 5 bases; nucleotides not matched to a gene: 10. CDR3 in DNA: TGTGCCAGCAGCGGTATGACAGGGAATCGGGAGACCCAGTACTTC. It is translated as CASSGMTGNRETQYF.

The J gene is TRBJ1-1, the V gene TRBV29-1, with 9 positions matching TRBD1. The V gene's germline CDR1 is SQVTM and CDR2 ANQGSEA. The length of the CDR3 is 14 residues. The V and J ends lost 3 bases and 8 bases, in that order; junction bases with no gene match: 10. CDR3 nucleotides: TGCAGCGTTGATCGTGGGACAGGGATTTCAGAAGCTTTCTTT. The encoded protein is CSVDRGTGISEAFF. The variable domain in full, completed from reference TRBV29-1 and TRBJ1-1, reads SAVISQKPSRDICQRGTSLTIQCQVDSQVTMMFWYRQQPGQSLTLIATANQGSEATYESGFVIDKFPISRPNLTFSTLTVSNMSPEDSSIYLCSVDRGTGISEAFFGQGTRLTVV.

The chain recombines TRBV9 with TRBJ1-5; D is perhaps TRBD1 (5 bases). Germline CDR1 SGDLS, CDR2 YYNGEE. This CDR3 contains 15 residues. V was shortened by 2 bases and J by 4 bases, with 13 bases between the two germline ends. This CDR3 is CASSVFDSPNQPQHF. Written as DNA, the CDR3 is TGTGCCAGCAGCGTCTTCGACAGCCCAAATCAGCCCCAGCATTTT.

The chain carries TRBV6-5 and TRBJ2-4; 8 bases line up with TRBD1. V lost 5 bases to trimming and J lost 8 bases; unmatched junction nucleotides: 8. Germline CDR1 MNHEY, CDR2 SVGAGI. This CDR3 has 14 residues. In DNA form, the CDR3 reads TGTGCCAGCAGTCAGGCCGGACAGGGATACATTCAGTACTTC. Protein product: CASSQAGQGYIQYF.

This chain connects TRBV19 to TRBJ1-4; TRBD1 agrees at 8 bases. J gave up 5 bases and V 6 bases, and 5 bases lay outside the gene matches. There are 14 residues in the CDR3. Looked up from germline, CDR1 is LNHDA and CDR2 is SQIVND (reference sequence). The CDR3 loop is CASSDRGGNEKLFF. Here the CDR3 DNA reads TGTGCCAGTAGCGACAGGGGTGGGAATGAAAAACTGTTTTTT.

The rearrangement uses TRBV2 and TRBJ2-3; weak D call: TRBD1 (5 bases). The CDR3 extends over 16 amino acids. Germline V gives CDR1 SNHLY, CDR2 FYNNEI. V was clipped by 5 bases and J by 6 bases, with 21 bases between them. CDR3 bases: TGTGCCAGCAGTTCTTTTGGAACTGGGGCAGCGGATACGCAGTATTTT. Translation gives CASSSFGTGAADTQYF.

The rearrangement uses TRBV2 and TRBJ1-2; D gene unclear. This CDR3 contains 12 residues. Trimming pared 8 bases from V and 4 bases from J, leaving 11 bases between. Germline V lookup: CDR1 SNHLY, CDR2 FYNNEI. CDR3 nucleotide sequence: TGTGCCAGCTTTGGCCTCCTCTATGGCTACACCTTC. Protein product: CASFGLLYGYTF.

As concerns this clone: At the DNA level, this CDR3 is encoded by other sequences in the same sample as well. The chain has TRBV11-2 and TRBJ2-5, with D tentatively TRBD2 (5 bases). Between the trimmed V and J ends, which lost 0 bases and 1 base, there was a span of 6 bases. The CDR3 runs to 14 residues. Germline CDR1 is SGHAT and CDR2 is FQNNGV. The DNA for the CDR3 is TGTGCCAGCAGCTTAGACCGGGGCCAAGAGACCCAGTACTTC. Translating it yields CASSLDRGQETQYF.

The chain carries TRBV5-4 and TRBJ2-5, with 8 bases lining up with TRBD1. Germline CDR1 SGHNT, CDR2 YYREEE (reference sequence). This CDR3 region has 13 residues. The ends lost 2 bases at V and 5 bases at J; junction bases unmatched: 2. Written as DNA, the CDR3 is TGTGCCAGCAGCTTCCGGGACAGGGAGACCCAGTACTTC. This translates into CASSFRDRETQYF.

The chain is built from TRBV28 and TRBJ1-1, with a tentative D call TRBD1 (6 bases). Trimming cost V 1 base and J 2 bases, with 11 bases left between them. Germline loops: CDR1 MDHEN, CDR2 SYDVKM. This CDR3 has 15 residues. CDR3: CASSLSTGRNTEAFF. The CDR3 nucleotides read TGTGCCAGCAGTTTATCGACAGGACGAAACACTGAAGCTTTCTTT.